Reported below is one T cell receptor beta chain. Its cognate antigen is unknown. This sample stems from a study of T cell responses to AZD1222 COVID-19 vaccine. Germline assignment: CDR1 SGHDT and CDR2 YYEEEE. Trimming stripped 0 bases from V and 3 bases from J, with 4 bases between. The CDR3 sequence is 13 residues long. Whole-study results and caveats: Two doses of AZD1222 preceded a rise in Spike-specific TCR breadth and depth. Just a handful of AZD1222 recipients tested seropositive at baseline.

TCRdb keeps only in-frame clones here, not all; method: immunoSEQ multiplex PCR. The sample includes some 130,000 clones, roughly 89% seen only once; the top ten take 6.3%. This clonotype originated in an adult in good health. This specimen consisted of peripheral blood, obtained on day 0 of AZD1222 vaccination. V is TRBV5-6 and J is TRBJ2-1, with D hard to call. The CDR3 loop reads CASSLGFYNEQFF. Written as DNA, the CDR3 is TGTGCCAGCAGCTTGGGTTTCTACAATGAGCAGTTCTTC.